This passage covers 8 T cell receptor beta chains from one sample sequenced in a study of shared clonotypes between healthy human individuals. Naive CD8 cells lacked CD45RO and underwent positive selection for CCR7, leaving out terminally differentiated effector memory CD45RA+ cells. TCRdb's copy holds only in-frame clones and misses some; the assay was immunoSEQ multiplex PCR. The sample has over 750,000 clones; 96% are singletons. Sequences were obtained from naive CD8+ T cells sorted from blood. The source is a man in his thirties or forties in good health.

On this clone itself: The sample has other DNA sequences that encode this CDR3 too. The chain has TRBV6-6 and TRBJ2-1; D call uncertain. The germline V gene encodes CDR1 MNHNY and CDR2 SVGAGI (reference sequence). There are 10 residues in the CDR3. The V end lost 9 bases, the J end lost 7 bases, and 7 bases lay between the germline ends. The CDR3 here is CASSANEQFF. The DNA for the CDR3 is TGTGCCAGTTCCGCGAATGAGCAGTTCTTC.

The rearrangement uses TRBV6-5 and TRBJ1-1, with a possible D match to TRBD1 (5 bases). The V gene lost 0 bases and the J gene lost 1 base, with 12 bases spanning the gap. The CDR3 length is 16 residues. From germline, CDR1 is MNHEY and CDR2 SVGAGI. CDR3 sequence reads: CASSYSTAQGNTEAFF. DNA of the CDR3: TGTGCCAGCAGTTACTCGACCGCTCAGGGGAACACTGAAGCTTTCTTT.

About this clone itself: The identical CDR3 is also encoded by other nucleotide sequences in the sample. This sequence joins TRBV29-1 and TRBJ2-1, with TRBD2 matching over 8 bases. The CDR3 consists of 13 residues. Trimming took 3 bases from V and 4 from J; bases not matched to a gene: 2. Germline V gene sequence: CDR1 SQVTM, CDR2 ANQGSEA. In DNA form, the CDR3 reads TGCAGCGTTGACGGGACTAGTTACAATGAGCAGTTCTTC. It is translated as CSVDGTSYNEQFF.

V gene TRBV18 combines with J gene TRBJ2-7; D might be TRBD1 (6 bases). Germline assignment: CDR1 KGHSH and CDR2 LQKENI. V was clipped by 5 bases and J by 3 bases, with 8 bases between them. The CDR3 is 12 amino acids. CDR3 residues: CASSTDSYEQYF. CDR3 nucleotides: TGTGCCAGCTCAACGGACAGCTACGAGCAGTACTTC.

This clone was seen a single time. The V call is TRBV6-1, the J call TRBJ2-7, with 8 positions matching TRBD1. Germline loops: CDR1 MNHNS, CDR2 SASEGT. The V segment lost 4 bases and the J segment 3 bases; nucleotides outside the gene matches: 8. The CDR3 has 15 residues. The CDR3 reads CASSGGTGKFYEQYF. The CDR3 DNA follows: TGTGCCAGCAGTGGGGGGACAGGAAAATTCTACGAGCAGTACTTC.

This chain links TRBV6-5 with TRBJ2-7; D is tentatively TRBD1 or TRBD2 (5 bases each). CDR3 size: 14 residues. The germline CDR1 and CDR2 sequences are MNHEY and SVGAGI. V lost 6 bases, J lost 4 bases, and 16 bases lay in between. The CDR3 protein is CASSPRERVYEQYF. CDR3 sequence (DNA): TGTGCCAGCAGCCCCAGGGAGCGAGTATACGAGCAGTACTTC.

This clone appeared once. Here the CDR3 DNA reads TGTGCCAGCAGTCCGGTTTACAGGGAACCCTACAATGAGCAGTTCTTC. It encodes CASSPVYREPYNEQFF. The genes are TRBV27 and TRBJ2-1; the D gene is possibly TRBD1 (6 bases). CDR1 and CDR2 from the germline V gene are MNHEY and SMNVEV (reference sequence). The length of the CDR3 is 16 residues. V lost 5 bases to trimming and J lost 2 bases, with 16 bases between them.

The V call is TRBV2, the J call TRBJ2-1, with no clear D. CDR1 is SNHLY and CDR2 is FYNNEI in the germline V gene. V was pared by 2 bases and J by 4 bases, with 9 bases between. This CDR3 comprises 14 residues. CDR3 sequence (DNA): TGTGCCAGCAGTGAATATCTGAGTTACAATGAGCAGTTCTTC. This translates into CASSEYLSYNEQFF.